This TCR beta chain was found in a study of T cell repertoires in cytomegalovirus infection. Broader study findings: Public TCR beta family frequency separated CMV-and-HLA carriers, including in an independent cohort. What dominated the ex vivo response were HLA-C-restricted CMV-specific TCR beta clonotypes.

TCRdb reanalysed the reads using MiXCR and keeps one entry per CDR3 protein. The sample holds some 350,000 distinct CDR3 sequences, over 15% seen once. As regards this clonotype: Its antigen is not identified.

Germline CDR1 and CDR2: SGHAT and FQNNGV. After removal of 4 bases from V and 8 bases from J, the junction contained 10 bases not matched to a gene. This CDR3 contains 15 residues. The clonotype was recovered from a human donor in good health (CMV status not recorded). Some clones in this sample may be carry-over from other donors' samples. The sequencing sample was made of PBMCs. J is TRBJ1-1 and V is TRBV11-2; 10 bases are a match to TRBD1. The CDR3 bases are TGTGCCAGCAGCTCTCCGGGACAGGGGCACCGGGAAGCTTTCTTT. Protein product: CASSSPGQGHREAFF.